This TCR beta chain originates from a study of beta chain features in type 1 diabetes. Study in general: Healthy donors and patients showed comparable age, gender and cell yields.

The authors reverse transcribed all of the isolated RNA, so sequencing captured expressed TCRB transcripts. Data came from immunoSEQ multiplex PCR; TCRdb stores just in-frame clones and leaves some out. The repertoire holds about 710,000 clones, with 11% to 15% as singletons. A single heparinised draw of approximately 100 mL on average was taken per donor. Naive, central memory, regulatory and stem cell-like memory cells within the CD4+ compartment were sorted using CD45RO/CCR7/CD25/CD127/CD95/CD27. Deletions cut 4 bases from V and 3 bases from J, with 22 bases between. The CDR3 is made up of 17 amino acids. Germline-derived CDR1 and CDR2 are SGHAT and FQDESV (reference sequence). This clone was observed a few times. No antigen is known for it. Findings and caveats of the study: Type 1 diabetes patients had TCRB CDR3s that were shorter (moderately but significantly so) in all four CD4+ subsets. Cells expressing TCR highly could be over-represented by cDNA sequencing.

The specimen was naive CD4+ T cells from blood. The sequence came from a man in his late teens or twenties with type 1 diabetes. The gene calls are TRBV11-1 and TRBJ2-7, with D perhaps matching TRBD1 (6 bases). Here the CDR3 reads CASSSEPSQGGNYEQYF. CDR3 bases: TGTGCCAGCAGCTCGGAACCGTCACAGGGTGGAAACTACGAGCAGTACTTC.